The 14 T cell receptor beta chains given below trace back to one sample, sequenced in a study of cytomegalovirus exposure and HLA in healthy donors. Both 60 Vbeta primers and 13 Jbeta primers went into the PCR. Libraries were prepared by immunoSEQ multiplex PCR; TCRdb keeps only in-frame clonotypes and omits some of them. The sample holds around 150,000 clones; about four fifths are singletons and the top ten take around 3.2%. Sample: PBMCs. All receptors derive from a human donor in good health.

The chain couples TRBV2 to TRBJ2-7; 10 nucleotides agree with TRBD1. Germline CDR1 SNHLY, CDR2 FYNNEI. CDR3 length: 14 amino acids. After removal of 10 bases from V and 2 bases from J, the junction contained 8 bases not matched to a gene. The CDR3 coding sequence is TGTGCCATCTACGACAGGGGGCCGCCCTACGAGCAGTACTTC. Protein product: CAIYDRGPPYEQYF.

The DNA for the CDR3 is TGTGCCAGCAGCCAAGGTGATTGGACTAGCGGGGCCCCCTACGAGCAGTACTTC. Translated, it gives CASSQGDWTSGAPYEQYF. The chain has TRBV4-2 and TRBJ2-7; 12 positions match TRBD2. This CDR3 has 18 amino acids. From germline, CDR1 is LGHNA and CDR2 YNFKEQ. J gave up 2 bases and V 1 base, and 9 bases lay outside the gene matches.

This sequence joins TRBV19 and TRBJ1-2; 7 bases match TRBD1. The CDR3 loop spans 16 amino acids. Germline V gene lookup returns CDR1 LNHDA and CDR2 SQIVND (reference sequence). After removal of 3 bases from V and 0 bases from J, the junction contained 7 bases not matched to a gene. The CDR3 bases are TGTGCCAGTAGTATGGAGGGGACAGTAGCTAACTATGGCTACACCTTC. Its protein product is CASSMEGTVANYGYTF. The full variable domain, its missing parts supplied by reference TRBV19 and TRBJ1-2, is DGGITQSPKYLFRKEGQNVTLSCEQNLNHDAMYWYRQDPGQGLRLIYYSQIVNDFQKGDIAEGYSVSREKKESFPLTVTSAQKNPTAFYLCASSMEGTVANYGYTFGSGTRLTVV.

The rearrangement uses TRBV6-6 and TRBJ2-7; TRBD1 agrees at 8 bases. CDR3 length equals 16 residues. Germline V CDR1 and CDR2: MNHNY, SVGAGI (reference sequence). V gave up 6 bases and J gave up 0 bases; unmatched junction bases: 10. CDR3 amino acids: CASRPGTGASSYEQYF. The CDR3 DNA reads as TGTGCCAGCAGACCCGGGACAGGCGCCAGCTCCTACGAGCAGTACTTC.

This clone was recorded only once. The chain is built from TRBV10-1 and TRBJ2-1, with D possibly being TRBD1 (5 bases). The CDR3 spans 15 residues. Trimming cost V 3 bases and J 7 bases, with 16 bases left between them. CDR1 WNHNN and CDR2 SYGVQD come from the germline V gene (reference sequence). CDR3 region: CASSENQGLRNEQFF. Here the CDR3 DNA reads TGCGCCAGCAGTGAAAACCAGGGCTTGCGGAATGAGCAGTTCTTC.

In DNA, the CDR3 is TGTGCCAGCAGCGTAGACGCAGGGGCGAACACTGAAGCTTTCTTT. Protein: CASSVDAGANTEAFF. The chain is built from TRBV9 and TRBJ1-1; TRBD1 is a possible D gene (6 bases). V was clipped by 0 bases and J by 1 base, with 10 bases between them. CDR3 length equals 15 residues. CDR1 is SGDLS and CDR2 is YYNGEE in the germline V gene.

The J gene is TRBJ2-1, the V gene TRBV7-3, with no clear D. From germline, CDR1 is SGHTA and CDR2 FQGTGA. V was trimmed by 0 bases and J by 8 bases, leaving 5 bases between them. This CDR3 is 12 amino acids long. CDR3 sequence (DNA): TGTGCCAGCAGCTTAACGTTCGATGAGCAGTTCTTC. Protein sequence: CASSLTFDEQFF.

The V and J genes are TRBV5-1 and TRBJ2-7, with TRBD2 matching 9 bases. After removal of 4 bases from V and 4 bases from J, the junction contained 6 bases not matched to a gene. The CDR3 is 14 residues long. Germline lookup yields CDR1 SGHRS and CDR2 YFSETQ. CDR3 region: CASSVSGGGYEQYF. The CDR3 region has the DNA TGCGCCAGCAGCGTTAGCGGGGGAGGTTACGAGCAGTACTTC.

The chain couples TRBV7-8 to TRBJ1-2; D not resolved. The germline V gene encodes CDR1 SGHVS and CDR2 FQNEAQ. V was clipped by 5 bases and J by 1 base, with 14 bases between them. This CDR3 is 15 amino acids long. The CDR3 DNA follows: TGTGCCAGCAGCACTCCACCGGAGGTTAACTATGGCTACACCTTC. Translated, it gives CASSTPPEVNYGYTF.

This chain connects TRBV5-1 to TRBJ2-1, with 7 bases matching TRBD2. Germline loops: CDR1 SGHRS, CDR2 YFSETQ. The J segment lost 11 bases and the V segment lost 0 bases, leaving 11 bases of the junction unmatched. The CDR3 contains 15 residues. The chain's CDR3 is CASSLERGPRYQQFF. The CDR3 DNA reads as TGCGCCAGCAGCTTGGAGCGGGGCCCCAGATACCAGCAGTTCTTC.

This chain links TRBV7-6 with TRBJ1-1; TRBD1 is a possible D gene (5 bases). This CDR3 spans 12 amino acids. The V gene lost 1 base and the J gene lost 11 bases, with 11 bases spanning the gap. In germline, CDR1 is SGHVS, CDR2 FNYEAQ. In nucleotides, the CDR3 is TGTGCCAGCAGCTTAGACCAGGGCGCCGCTTTCTTT. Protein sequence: CASSLDQGAAFF.

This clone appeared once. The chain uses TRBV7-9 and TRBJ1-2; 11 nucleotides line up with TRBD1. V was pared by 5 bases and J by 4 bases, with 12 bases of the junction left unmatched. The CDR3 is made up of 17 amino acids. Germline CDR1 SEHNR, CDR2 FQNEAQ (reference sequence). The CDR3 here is CASSPRTGGAESYGYTF. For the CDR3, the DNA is TGTGCCAGCAGCCCCCGGACAGGGGGCGCGGAGAGCTATGGCTACACCTTC. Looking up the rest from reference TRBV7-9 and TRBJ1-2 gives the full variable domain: DTGVSQNPRHKITKRGQNVTFRCDPISEHNRLYWYRQTLGQGPEFLTYFQNEAQLEKSRLLSDRFSAERPKGSFSTLEIQRTEQGDSAMYLCASSPRTGGAESYGYTFGSGTRLTVV.

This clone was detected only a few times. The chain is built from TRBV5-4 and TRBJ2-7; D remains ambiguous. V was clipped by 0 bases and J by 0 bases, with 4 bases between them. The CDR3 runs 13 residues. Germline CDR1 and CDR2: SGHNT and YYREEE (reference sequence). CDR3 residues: CASSLGSSYEQYF. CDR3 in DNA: TGTGCCAGCAGCTTGGGCAGCTCCTACGAGCAGTACTTC.

The CDR3 sequence is CASSQGLAGVTAAQYF. CDR3 bases: TGTGCCAGCAGTCAAGGACTAGCGGGAGTTACAGCGGCGCAGTATTTT. The chain uses TRBV28 and TRBJ2-3; 13 nucleotides line up with TRBD2. CDR3 length equals 16 residues. V dropped 5 bases and J dropped 10; count of bases not matched to a gene: 12. CDR1 is MDHEN and CDR2 is SYDVKM in the germline V gene. The full variable domain, in which reference TRBV28 and TRBJ2-3 provide the parts outside the CDR3, is DVKVTQSSRYLVKRTGEKVFLECVQDMDHENMFWYRQDPGLGLRLIYFSYDVKMKEKGDIPEGYSVSREKKERFSLILESASTNQTSMYLCASSQGLAGVTAAQYFGPGTRLTVL.